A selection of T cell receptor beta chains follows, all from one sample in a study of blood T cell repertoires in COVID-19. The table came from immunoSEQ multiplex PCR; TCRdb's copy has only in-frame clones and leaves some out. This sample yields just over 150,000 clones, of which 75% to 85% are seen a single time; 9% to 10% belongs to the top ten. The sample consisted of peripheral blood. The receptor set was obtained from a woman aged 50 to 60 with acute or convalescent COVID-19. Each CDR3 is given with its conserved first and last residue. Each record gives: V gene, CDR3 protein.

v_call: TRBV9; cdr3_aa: CASSGQRAGATNEKLFF
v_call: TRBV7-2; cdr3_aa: CASSHSSESTDTQYF
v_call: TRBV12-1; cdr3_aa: CASSLTIAADYEQYF
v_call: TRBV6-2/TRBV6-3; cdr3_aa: CASSGRLGNTDTQYF
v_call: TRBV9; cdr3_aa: CASSVATRSSGTYNEQFF
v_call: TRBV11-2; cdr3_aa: CASSPSAGYTDTQYF
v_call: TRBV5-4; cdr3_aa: CASQTGGTENSPLHF
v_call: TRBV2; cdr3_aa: CASSKGLAAGELFF
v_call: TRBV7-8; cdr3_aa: CASSFTTSSGGASTQYF
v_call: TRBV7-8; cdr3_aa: CASSLGPDGYTF
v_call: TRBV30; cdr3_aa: CAWRGTGNGNQPQHF
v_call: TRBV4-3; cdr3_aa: CASSQEGSGSWQYF
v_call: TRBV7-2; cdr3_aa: CASSFGGTGELFF
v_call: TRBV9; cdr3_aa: CASSVYQGAYNEQFF
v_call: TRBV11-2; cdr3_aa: CASSQGLANTEAFF
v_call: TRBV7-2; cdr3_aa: CASISPEGHEQYF
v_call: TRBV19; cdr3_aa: CASSIAPRGAIYGYTF
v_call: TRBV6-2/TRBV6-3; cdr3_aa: CASSYLEETQYF
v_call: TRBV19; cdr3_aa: CASSAMLTSYPTGELFF
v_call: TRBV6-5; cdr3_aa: CASRRESWETQYF
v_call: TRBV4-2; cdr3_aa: CASSQDLASGRNYEQYF
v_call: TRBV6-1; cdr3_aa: CASSEALGTGSSLWVLQETQYF
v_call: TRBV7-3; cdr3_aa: CASSLNRQGLGYQPQHF
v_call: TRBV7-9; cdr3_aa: CASRPGSQVYTEAFF
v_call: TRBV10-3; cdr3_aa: CAIALSGGAYNEQFF
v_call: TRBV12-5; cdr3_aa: CASGLEGQETQYF
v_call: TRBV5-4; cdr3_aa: CASSLAGSGRPSNEQFF
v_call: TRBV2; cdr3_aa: CASGRQSTYGYTF